The 7 T cell receptor beta chains reported below all come from one sample, sequenced in a study of shared clonotypes between healthy human individuals. Profiled with immunoSEQ multiplex PCR; TCRdb holds only in-frame clones, not every one. The sample carries about 770,000 clones, approximately 72% recorded once. Sequences were obtained from memory CD4+ T cells sorted from blood. The subset here: CD45RA-negative fraction. These receptor sequences come from a woman in her twenties or thirties in good health.

CDR3 region: CAWKQGGRWTDTQYF. CDR3 DNA: TGTGCCTGGAAGCAGGGCGGGAGGTGGACAGATACGCAGTATTTT. V usage is TRBV30 and J usage is TRBJ2-3; 8 nucleotides line up with TRBD2. Germline-derived CDR1 and CDR2 are GTSNPN and SVGIG (reference sequence). The CDR3 spans 15 residues. The V gene end was trimmed by 4 bases and the J gene end by 3 bases; junction bases not matched to a gene: 9.

The chain employs TRBV6-5 and TRBJ1-5; maybe TRBD1 (5 bases). The germline V and J ends were trimmed by 4 bases and 2 bases, with 12 bases remaining between them. CDR3 length: 15 residues. Germline CDR1 MNHEY, CDR2 SVGAGI. This CDR3 is CASSWGGEGNQPQHF. DNA for the CDR3: TGTGCCAGCAGTTGGGGGGGGGAGGGCAATCAGCCCCAGCATTTT.

This rearrangement joins TRBV27 to TRBJ2-2; D not certain. The CDR3 covers 16 residues. Looked up from germline, CDR1 is MNHEY and CDR2 is SMNVEV (reference sequence). V shed 5 bases and J shed 5 bases, with 18 bases lying between them. CDR3 coding DNA: TGTGCCAGCAGTCAGAGTCTCTCAGGTGGGACCGGGGAGCTGTTTTTT. It encodes CASSQSLSGGTGELFF.

The chain carries TRBV11-2 and TRBJ2-1; 7 bases line up with TRBD2. V shed 3 bases and J 7 bases; nucleotides not matched to a gene: 9. The CDR3 is 15 amino acids. CDR1 and CDR2 (germline): SGHAT, FQNNGV. This CDR3 is CASSFPAGAANEQFF. CDR3 bases: TGTGCCAGCAGCTTTCCTGCGGGAGCCGCGAATGAGCAGTTCTTC.

On this clone itself: Other DNA sequences in the same sample also yield this CDR3. The V call is TRBV5-1, the J call TRBJ2-1; 8 nucleotides agree with TRBD1. The V segment lost 4 bases and the J segment 9 bases; nucleotides outside the gene matches: 9. Germline V CDR1 and CDR2: SGHRS, YFSETQ. This CDR3 contains 14 residues. The CDR3, as DNA: TGCGCCAGCAGCGCGGGGACAGGAGGGCTTGAGCAGTTCTTC. It is translated as CASSAGTGGLEQFF.

This clone was counted many times. V gene TRBV30 combines with J gene TRBJ2-1, with a possible D match to TRBD2 (5 bases). This CDR3 contains 14 residues. Per the germline V gene, CDR1 is GTSNPN and CDR2 is SVGIG (reference sequence). V was pared by 3 bases and J by 8 bases, with 17 bases between. This CDR3 is CAWSRDLNTHEQFF. CDR3 in DNA: TGTGCCTGGAGCCGGGATCTAAATACTCATGAGCAGTTCTTC. Variable domain in full (rest from reference TRBV30 and TRBJ2-1): SQTIHQWPATLVQPVGSPLSLECTVEGTSNPNLYWYRQAAGRGLQLLFYSVGIGQISSEVPQNLSASRPQDRQFILSSKKLLLSDSGFYLCAWSRDLNTHEQFFGPGTRLTVL.

V and J are TRBV29-1 and TRBJ2-1; no reliable D call. V was trimmed by 4 bases and J by 0 bases, leaving 7 bases between them. The CDR3 covers 13 residues. Germline CDR1 reads SQVTM; CDR2 reads ANQGSEA. DNA for the CDR3: TGCAGCGTTGCGGCTAGCTCCTACAATGAGCAGTTCTTC. Protein: CSVAASSYNEQFF.